These T cell receptor beta chains were read from a single sample in a study of T cell repertoires in cytomegalovirus infection. Their specific antigens are unknown. TCRdb redid the calling of the reads with MiXCR, one entry per CDR3 protein. The sample holds under 850,000 distinct CDR3 sequences, approximately 33% seen once. Source: cultured PBMCs, taken from culture after CMV antigen stimulation. The receptors were gathered from a human donor in good health (CMV status not recorded). Some clones in this sample may be carry-over from other donors' samples. Both conserved end residues are part of each CDR3. Fields, in order: V gene, clone size, J gene, D gene, CDR3 DNA, CDR3 protein. A D gene is named only where the DNA matches it firmly. The listing skips clone size in some rows; elsewhere it reads once, few, many or a size class.

V: TRBV15; size: -; J: TRBJ2-1; D: TRBD2; DNA: TGTGCCACCAGCAGATCGAGGGATAGCGGGGGGCCAAATGAGCAGTTCTTC; CDR3: CATSRSRDSGGPNEQFF
V: TRBV6-2/TRBV6-3; size: few; J: TRBJ2-7; D: TRBD2; DNA: TGTGCCAGCAGTAACGGACTAGCGGGAGGGACCTACGAGCAGTACTTC; CDR3: CASSNGLAGGTYEQYF
V: TRBV6-1; size: -; J: TRBJ1-4; D: TRBD1; DNA: TGTGCCAGCAGATGGGGACAGGGGGCTTCAGTGGCTGGTGAAAAACTGTTTTTT; CDR3: CASRWGQGASVAGEKLFF
V: TRBV12-3/TRBV12-4; size: few; J: TRBJ1-2; D: -; DNA: TGTGCCAGCAGTTCAGGGACATCAAACTATGGCTACACCTTC; CDR3: CASSSGTSNYGYTF
V: TRBV4-2; size: -; J: TRBJ2-5; D: -; DNA: TGTGCCAGCAGCCAAGACACTAGTTTTACGGAGACCCAGTACTTC; CDR3: CASSQDTSFTETQYF
V: TRBV11-2; size: few; J: TRBJ1-6; D: TRBD1; DNA: TGTGCCAGCAGTAACAGGGGGCTGAAGTCACCCCTCCACTTT; CDR3: CASSNRGLKSPLHF
V: TRBV15; size: -; J: TRBJ1-6; D: -; DNA: TGTGCCACCAGCGAGGACGTATATTCACCCCTCCACTTT; CDR3: CATSEDVYSPLHF
V: TRBV5-4; size: few; J: TRBJ2-5; D: -; DNA: TGTGCCAGCAGCCGTAAACAGGGTGGGGAGACCCAGTACTTC; CDR3: CASSRKQGGETQYF
V: TRBV19; size: few; J: TRBJ1-2; D: -; DNA: TGTGCCAGTAGTGCTGGTGGCTACACCTTC; CDR3: CASSAGGYTF
V: TRBV5-1; size: -; J: TRBJ2-5; D: TRBD1; DNA: TGCGCCAGCAGCTTGGTTCCCGGGACAGGGGAAGAGACCCAGTACTTC; CDR3: CASSLVPGTGEETQYF
V: TRBV20-1; size: once; J: TRBJ2-1; D: -; DNA: TGCAGTGCCGTCAGGGACAATGAGCAGTTCTTC; CDR3: CSAVRDNEQFF
V: TRBV7-6; size: few; J: TRBJ2-5; D: -; DNA: TGTGCCAGCAGCTTAGGGGGCCCCGGGGGTCAAGAGACCCAGTACTTC; CDR3: CASSLGGPGGQETQYF
V: TRBV7-8; size: many; J: TRBJ2-3; D: TRBD1; DNA: TGTGCCAGCAGCTTAGTCGGCAGGGGGCCGCGAAACACAGATACGCAGTATTTT; CDR3: CASSLVGRGPRNTDTQYF
V: TRBV14; size: -; J: TRBJ2-3; D: -; DNA: TGTGCCAGCAGCCAAGAAAGGAGGGGTTGGACAGATACGCAGTATTTT; CDR3: CASSQERRGWTDTQYF
V: TRBV12-5; size: -; J: TRBJ1-3; D: -; DNA: TGTGCTAGTGCCTGGGGGGGGACTGGAAACACCATATATTTT; CDR3: CASAWGGTGNTIYF
V: TRBV20-1; size: -; J: TRBJ2-6; D: TRBD1; DNA: TGCAGTGCCAGACAGGGAACTACTGGGGCCAACGTCCTGACTTTC; CDR3: CSARQGTTGANVLTF
V: TRBV11-2; size: -; J: TRBJ1-4; D: -; DNA: TGTGCCAGCAGCCTCAGGGGAATGCTTACCCTTAATGAAAAACTGTTTTTT; CDR3: CASSLRGMLTLNEKLFF
V: TRBV5-1; size: -; J: TRBJ1-6; D: -; DNA: TGCGCCAGCAGCTTGGACAGGGCAAATTCACCCCTCCACTTT; CDR3: CASSLDRANSPLHF
V: TRBV7-2; size: many; J: TRBJ2-3; D: -; DNA: TGTGCCAGCAGCCGCTTCTACCGCACAGATACGCAGTATTTT; CDR3: CASSRFYRTDTQYF
V: TRBV4-1; size: -; J: TRBJ2-1; D: -; DNA: TGCGCCAGCAGCCATAACTTCGGCAATGAGCAGTTCTTC; CDR3: CASSHNFGNEQFF
V: TRBV6-1; size: -; J: TRBJ2-7; D: -; DNA: TGTGCCAGCGTAGGTCAGGGGCACTACGAGCAGTACTTC; CDR3: CASVGQGHYEQYF
V: TRBV2; size: -; J: TRBJ2-2; D: TRBD2; DNA: TGTGCCAGCAGCCGACCCTTAGCGGGACGGAACACCGGGGAGCTGTTTTTT; CDR3: CASSRPLAGRNTGELFF
V: TRBV2; size: -; J: TRBJ1-6; D: -; DNA: TGTGCCAGCAATCCCCTCCTCCGGACACCCCTCCACTTT; CDR3: CASNPLLRTPLHF
V: TRBV7-2; size: -; J: TRBJ2-7; D: TRBD2; DNA: TGTGCCAGCAGCTATTGGACTAGCGGGAGCGGAGAGCAGTACTTC; CDR3: CASSYWTSGSGEQYF
V: TRBV7-8; size: -; J: TRBJ2-2; D: TRBD2; DNA: TGTGCCAGCCGGGGGGGAGACACCGGGGAGCTGTTTTTT; CDR3: CASRGGDTGELFF
V: TRBV20-1; size: -; J: TRBJ2-7; D: TRBD2; DNA: TGCAGTGCTAGGGGACCGGGACTAGCGCTGGAGCAGTACTTC; CDR3: CSARGPGLALEQYF
V: TRBV7-9; size: -; J: TRBJ1-2; D: -; DNA: TGTGCCAGTTCTGGGGGCGGGGGCCTTGGCTACACCTTC; CDR3: CASSGGGGLGYTF
V: TRBV5-6; size: -; J: TRBJ1-2; D: -; DNA: TGTGCCAGCAGCCCGGTGGCAAGCTATGGCTACACCTTC; CDR3: CASSPVASYGYTF
V: TRBV5-4; size: -; J: TRBJ2-1; D: TRBD2; DNA: TGTGCCAGCAGCTTGGGCCGGACTAGCGGGAGAGCCTACAATGAGCAGTTCTTC; CDR3: CASSLGRTSGRAYNEQFF
V: TRBV12-3/TRBV12-4; size: few; J: TRBJ1-5; D: -; DNA: TGTGCCAGCAGTGGCCCGGGGGGGCGCAATCAGCCCCAGCATTTT; CDR3: CASSGPGGRNQPQHF
V: TRBV19; size: few; J: TRBJ2-4; D: TRBD2; DNA: TGTGCCAGTAGTATGGGGAGCGGGGTTTCAAACATTCAGTACTTC; CDR3: CASSMGSGVSNIQYF
V: TRBV7-2; size: few; J: TRBJ2-2; D: -; DNA: TGTGCCAGCAGGACCAGGCGGGGAAACACCGGGGAGCTGTTTTTT; CDR3: CASRTRRGNTGELFF
V: TRBV10-3; size: few; J: TRBJ1-6; D: -; DNA: TGTGCCATCAGACAGACCGATAATTCACCCCTCCACTTT; CDR3: CAIRQTDNSPLHF
V: TRBV7-2; size: -; J: TRBJ2-1; D: TRBD2; DNA: TGTGCCAGCAGCTTAGGTGTGGTAGCGGGAGTGGGGGCCTACAATGAGCAGTTCTTC; CDR3: CASSLGVVAGVGAYNEQFF
V: TRBV7-6; size: -; J: TRBJ2-7; D: TRBD1; DNA: TGTGCCAGCAGCGACCGAGGGACAGTAGCAGGGGAGCAGTACTTC; CDR3: CASSDRGTVAGEQYF
V: TRBV12-3/TRBV12-4; size: -; J: TRBJ2-2; D: -; DNA: TGTGCCAGCAGTTTCGTCAGGGGTGTGGCCGGGGAGCTGTTTTTT; CDR3: CASSFVRGVAGELFF
V: TRBV11-2; size: many; J: TRBJ2-3; D: TRBD2; DNA: TGTGCCAGCAGCTTAGGGGGGGGATCGCAAGATACGCAGTATTTT; CDR3: CASSLGGGSQDTQYF
V: TRBV7-8; size: many; J: TRBJ2-1; D: -; DNA: TGTGCCAGCATCCTGGGACTCTACAATGAGCAGTTCTTC; CDR3: CASILGLYNEQFF
V: TRBV12-3/TRBV12-4; size: many; J: TRBJ1-2; D: TRBD1; DNA: TGTGCCAGCAGGGTCGGGACAGGTGGCCGTGGCTACACCTTC; CDR3: CASRVGTGGRGYTF
V: TRBV7-2; size: few; J: TRBJ1-1; D: -; DNA: TGTGCCAGCAGCTTCAGAGTGAACACTGAAGCTTTCTTT; CDR3: CASSFRVNTEAFF
V: TRBV28; size: few; J: TRBJ2-5; D: -; DNA: TGTGCCAGCAGTTTTTTTCGGTTTTTGGGGCAAGAGACCCAGTACTTC; CDR3: CASSFFRFLGQETQYF
V: TRBV7-6; size: few; J: TRBJ2-1; D: -; DNA: TGTGCCAGCAGCTTAGGGGTTTGGGGCAGCTACAATGAGCAGTTCTTC; CDR3: CASSLGVWGSYNEQFF
V: TRBV10-2; size: -; J: TRBJ2-7; D: -; DNA: TGCGCCAGCAGTGAGTGGTTGACTTCCTACGAGCAGTACTTC; CDR3: CASSEWLTSYEQYF
V: TRBV20-1; size: once; J: TRBJ2-7; D: -; DNA: TGCAGTGCCTCGAGAGGTGTGGCCTACGAGCAGTACTTC; CDR3: CSASRGVAYEQYF
V: TRBV7-8; size: -; J: TRBJ2-7; D: -; DNA: TGTGCCAGCAGCTTAGAGAGGGGGGGGTCCTACGAGCAGTACTTC; CDR3: CASSLERGGSYEQYF
V: TRBV20-1; size: -; J: TRBJ1-2; D: TRBD1; DNA: TGCAGTGCTGGGACAGCAGCTAACTATGGCTACACCTTC; CDR3: CSAGTAANYGYTF
V: TRBV2; size: -; J: TRBJ1-5; D: -; DNA: TGTGCCAGCATCACAGGCCTCAATCAGCCCCAGCATTTT; CDR3: CASITGLNQPQHF
V: TRBV7-9; size: -; J: TRBJ1-2; D: -; DNA: TGTGCCAGCAGCTCTACCAAGGATGGCTACACCTTC; CDR3: CASSSTKDGYTF
V: TRBV27; size: -; J: TRBJ1-4; D: -; DNA: TGTGCCAGCAGTCAACGACTAACTGCAACTAATGAAAAACTGTTTTTT; CDR3: CASSQRLTATNEKLFF